This T cell receptor (beta chain) was identified in a study of cytomegalovirus exposure and HLA in healthy donors. Sequenced by immunoSEQ multiplex PCR; TCRdb stores in-frame clones only, minus some. The sample has 150,000 to 200,000 clones, 80% to 90% seen once; the top ten hold 1% to 1.5%. The CDR3 covers 13 residues. Germline CDR1 SGHTA, CDR2 FQGTGA. This clone appeared once. Mismatch with germline at one junction end may stem from a read error. The sequenced material came from PBMCs. The sequence derives from a woman under 40 in good health and CMV-seronegative. The V call is TRBV7-3, the J call TRBJ2-7, with D tentatively TRBD1 (5 bases). CDR3 DNA: TGTGCCAGCAGCCTAACAGGACACAACGAGCAGTACTTC. Encoded protein: CASSLTGHNEQYF.